This T cell receptor beta chain was identified in a study of T cells in tuberculosis. The overall study: IGRA-negative adolescents, IGRA-positive adolescents with latent tuberculosis and adults with active tuberculosis formed this South African cohort.

The time point: new active TB diagnosis, blood taken before or within 7 days of starting treatment. With regard to this clone: Other DNA sequences in this specimen translate into the identical CDR3.

Sequenced by immunoSEQ multiplex PCR; TCRdb stores in-frame clones only, minus some. The sample lists 25,000 to 35,000 clones; roughly 87% were seen once. Germline V CDR1 and CDR2: SGHNT, YENEEA. The J segment lost 6 bases and the V segment lost 3 bases, leaving 3 bases of the junction unmatched. CDR3 length: 13 residues. The specimen comprised PBMCs, sampled at tuberculosis diagnosis. The receptor's source is an adult with tuberculosis. The V call is TRBV11-3, the J call TRBJ2-7; 9 bases are a match to TRBD2. CDR3 sequence (DNA): TGTGCCAGCAGCTTGGGACTAGCAGCCGAGCAGTACTTC. This sequence encodes CASSLGLAAEQYF.